Shown below are 14 T cell receptor beta chains from a single sample sequenced in a study of neurological immune-mediated disorders. TCRdb re-called the 5' RACE reads through MiXCR, storing one row per CDR3 protein. Of 50,000 or so distinct CDR3 sequences listed, 3% to 4% are singletons. The sequenced material came from PBMCs. These receptor sequences come from a woman aged 55-70 years with multiple sclerosis.

This clonotype has at least ten counts. The rearrangement links TRBV20-1 to TRBJ2-5, with D possibly being TRBD2 (5 bases). From germline, CDR1 is DFQATT and CDR2 SNEGSKA (reference sequence). With 0 bases removed from V and 0 bases from J, the gap between germline ends came to 8 bases. The CDR3 totals 14 residues. The CDR3 DNA sequence: TGCAGTGCTAGAGAGATAGCGCACCAAGAGACCCAGTACTTC. Protein: CSAREIAHQETQYF.

In this sample, this clonotype turned up many times. The chain is built from TRBV7-9 and TRBJ2-7; D remains ambiguous. Germline V CDR1 and CDR2: SEHNR, FQNEAQ (reference sequence). V lost 5 bases and J lost 2, with 10 bases in between. The CDR3 runs to 13 residues. The DNA for the CDR3 is TGTGCCAGCAGCGCGGACGGACCCTACGAGCAGTACTTC. Encoded protein: CASSADGPYEQYF.

This clonotype was counted at least ten times. The chain has TRBV5-1 and TRBJ2-7; 7 bases map to TRBD1. Germline trimming cut 3 bases from V and 2 bases from J; bases unmatched to any gene: 8. Germline CDR1 reads SGHRS; CDR2 reads YFSETQ. This CDR3 is 15 amino acids long. The CDR3 region is CASSSKGQDPYEQYF. CDR3 in DNA: TGCGCCAGCAGCTCCAAAGGACAGGACCCCTACGAGCAGTACTTC.

Many counts were recorded for this clonotype. This chain links TRBV20-1 with TRBJ1-1, with 8 bases aligning to TRBD1. J was trimmed by 0 bases and V by 6 bases; bases with no gene match: 12. Germline assignment: CDR1 DFQATT and CDR2 SNEGSKA (reference sequence). The CDR3 is 16 residues long. For the CDR3, the DNA is TGCAGTGCACAGGGACAGGCCTCTCTCATGAACACTGAAGCTTTCTTT. Amino acids: CSAQGQASLMNTEAFF.

This clonotype was seen repeatedly, ten times or more. The chain links TRBV5-6 to TRBJ1-1; D ambiguous. The CDR3 has 14 amino acids. V lost 0 bases and J 3 bases, leaving 9 bases between the germline ends. Per germline, CDR1 SGHDT and CDR2 YYEEEE. CDR3 in amino acids: CASSLAGRDTEAFF. The CDR3 DNA follows: TGTGCCAGCAGCTTGGCCGGGAGGGACACTGAAGCTTTCTTT. Full variable domain (remainder filled in from reference TRBV5-6 and TRBJ1-1): DAGVTQSPTHLIKTRGQQVTLRCSPKSGHDTVSWYQQALGQGPQFIFQYYEEEERQRGNFPDRFSGHQFPNYSSELNVNALLLGDSALYLCASSLAGRDTEAFFGQGTRLTVV.

This clonotype was found many times. The gene calls are TRBV28 and TRBJ2-3; D possibly matches TRBD1 or TRBD2 (5 bases each). This CDR3 spans 15 amino acids. V lost 8 bases to trimming and J lost 3 bases, with 18 bases between them. Germline values: CDR1 MDHEN, CDR2 SYDVKM. CDR3 loop: CASVAGLAETDTQYF. Written as DNA, the CDR3 is TGTGCCAGCGTAGCAGGGCTAGCTGAGACAGATACGCAGTATTTT.

This clonotype is labeled as medium-sized. The chain joins TRBV29-1 to TRBJ2-7, with TRBD1 identical over 8 bases. This CDR3 is built from 15 residues. Per germline, CDR1 SQVTM and CDR2 ANQGSEA. V shed 5 bases, J shed 6 bases, and the junction held 15 bases outside the gene matches. The CDR3 DNA sequence: TGCAGCGTTTCTACGGACAGGGTGGGGGCTACCGAGCAGTACTTC. Its translation: CSVSTDRVGATEQYF.

This clonotype was observed many times. This CDR3 reads CASSFLLNTEAFF. CDR3 nucleotide sequence: TGTGCCAGCAGTTTTCTCCTGAACACTGAAGCTTTCTTT. The genes are TRBV27 and TRBJ1-1; unclear D gene. The CDR3 has 13 amino acids. Trimming shortened V by 3 bases and J by 0 bases, and 5 bases separated the two germline ends. Germline CDR1 reads MNHEY; CDR2 reads SMNVEV (reference sequence).

The sample holds many counts of this clonotype. The rearrangement links TRBV15 to TRBJ1-2, with D perhaps matching TRBD1 (5 bases). From germline, CDR1 is LNHNV and CDR2 YYDKDF (reference sequence). The CDR3 extends over 13 amino acids. V lost 5 bases and J 2 bases, leaving 9 bases between the germline ends. CDR3 residues: CATSGDVNYGYTF. The CDR3 DNA sequence: TGTGCCACCAGCGGGGACGTCAACTATGGCTACACCTTC.

This clonotype was counted many times. The chain combines TRBV2 with TRBJ1-2, with D tentatively TRBD1 (6 bases). In germline, CDR1 is SNHLY, CDR2 FYNNEI. V was cut by 4 bases and J by 8 bases, with 17 bases left in between. This CDR3 contains 14 residues. The DNA of the CDR3 is TGTGCCAGCAGTGGGGTAGGGGGAAATGTGGGCTACACCTTC. Its protein is CASSGVGGNVGYTF.

This clonotype has ten or more counts. The chain employs TRBV27 and TRBJ2-2; no definite D call. Germline-derived CDR1 and CDR2 are MNHEY and SMNVEV (reference sequence). The germline V and J ends were trimmed by 3 bases and 2 bases, with 4 bases remaining between them. This CDR3 is built from 13 residues. CDR3 residues: CASSFRNTGELFF. The CDR3 nucleotides read TGTGCCAGCAGTTTCAGAAACACCGGGGAGCTGTTTTTT.

This clonotype was detected ten times or more. The chain employs TRBV12-3 or TRBV12-4 and TRBJ1-1; TRBD1 matches 7 bases. There are 13 residues in the CDR3. V trimming: 6 bases; J trimming: 3 bases; junction bases outside the gene matches: 4. CDR3 region: CASRETGYTEAFF. The CDR3, as DNA: TGTGCCAGCAGAGAGACAGGGTACACTGAAGCTTTCTTT.

This clonotype was recorded many times. The chain is built from TRBV20-1 and TRBJ2-3, with D uncertain. This CDR3 is built from 13 residues. Germline V CDR1 and CDR2: DFQATT, SNEGSKA (reference sequence). Trimming cost V 3 bases and J 0 bases, with 7 bases left between them. CDR3 in amino acids: CSARLPSTDTQYF. The CDR3 nucleotides read TGCAGTGCTAGGCTCCCTAGCACAGATACGCAGTATTTT.

This clonotype was seen repeatedly, ten times or more. V is TRBV29-1 and J is TRBJ2-7; TRBD1 matches 9 bases. CDR1 and CDR2 (germline): SQVTM, ANQGSEA. V shed 7 bases and J 3 bases; nucleotides not matched to a gene: 7. This CDR3 is built from 13 residues. The chain's CDR3 is CSASGTGNYEQYF. As DNA, the CDR3 is TGCAGCGCCTCCGGGACAGGGAACTACGAGCAGTACTTC.